This T cell receptor (beta chain) was found in a study of blood T cell repertoires in COVID-19. About the study: The study drew acute and convalescent COVID-19 samples from the United States, Italy and Spain. From T cells, B-cell-depleted T cells, or PBMCs came the material, which was cDNA or gDNA.

The germline V gene encodes CDR1 KGHSH and CDR2 LQKENI. This CDR3 contains 16 residues. Losses at the gene ends were 3 bases for V and 8 bases for J; bases not matched to a gene: 6. Seattle's cohort entered during active infection and was followed longitudinally. How the authors handled the data: Estimation of nucleated cell counts relied on the amplification of reference gene primers. Assay: immunoSEQ multiplex PCR; the TCRdb copy retains only in-frame clones and omits some. V and J calls and clone size are as listed in that table; D and trimming were resolved from the DNA. Altogether around 400,000 clones are present, around 87% being singletons, with the ten largest covering over 2%.

The receptor was isolated from a woman in her sixties with COVID-19, enrolled during active disease. The V and J genes are TRBV18 and TRBJ2-3; 15 nucleotides match TRBD2. Sequencing input: peripheral blood. CDR3: CASSPGLAGGPGTQYF. The CDR3 nucleotides are TGTGCCAGCTCACCCGGACTAGCGGGGGGGCCTGGTACGCAGTATTTT.